The clone carrying this T cell receptor (beta chain) has more than one count but fewer than ten. Time point specified: blood at routine non-recurrence follow-up after resection. The data belong to a study of spatial heterogeneity in lung cancer. Study summary: TCR and UMI combinations that were unique each appeared, on average, more than ten times in raw reads.

TCRdb re-called the 5' RACE reads through MiXCR, storing one row per CDR3 protein. The sample lists about 110,000 distinct CDR3 sequences; roughly 10% were seen once. From germline, CDR1 is DFQATT and CDR2 SNEGSKA (reference sequence). Unmatched junction bases numbered 9, after V lost 0 bases and J lost 8 bases. The CDR3 spans 14 residues. The source was PBMCs, collected at follow-up. The chain employs TRBV20-1 and TRBJ1-2; 7 bases map to TRBD1. The TCR comes from a female donor with early-stage non-small cell lung cancer. This CDR3 reads CSARDEGGAKGYTF. The CDR3 DNA reads TGCAGTGCTAGAGATGAAGGGGGCGCTAAGGGCTACACCTTC.